Listed here are 20 T cell receptor beta chains from one sample, sequenced in a study of CD8 T cells in ankylosing spondylitis (dated by TCRdb to the late 2010s). The receptor library was made with 5' RACE. The instrument was an Illumina MiSeq. TCRdb itself trimmed the public reads at Q25 with fastp, ran MiXCR and retained productive beta chains. Entries are consolidated by CDR3 protein sequence, retaining the most common genes and DNA. The sample yields more than 25,000 distinct CDR3 sequences; over 12% were counted once. Clones ranked in the top ten supply around a third of the sample. The sequenced sample was blood. Receptor source: a male donor with ankylosing spondylitis or in good health (not recorded which).

This clonotype has ten or more counts. The rearrangement joins TRBV12-3 or TRBV12-4 to TRBJ2-1; 8 bases line up with TRBD2. The ends lost 5 bases at V and 6 bases at J; junction bases unmatched: 6. The CDR3 extends over 14 amino acids. The CDR3 reads CASSKLREVNEQFF. CDR3 bases: TGTGCCAGCAGTAAATTGCGGGAGGTCAATGAGCAGTTCTTC.

This clonotype was observed a few times. The chain carries TRBV6-1 and TRBJ2-5; maybe TRBD1 (6 bases). V lost 4 bases and J lost 0, with 12 bases in between. This CDR3 contains 15 residues. Per germline, CDR1 MNHNS and CDR2 SASEGT. This chain's CDR3 is CASSARRQDQETQYF. Here the CDR3 DNA reads TGTGCCAGCAGTGCCAGAAGACAGGACCAAGAGACCCAGTACTTC.

This chain connects TRBV7-3 to TRBJ2-7, with D uncertain. The CDR3 is made up of 11 amino acids. V was shortened by 4 bases and J by 7 bases, with 8 bases between the two germline ends. Germline lookup yields CDR1 SGHTA and CDR2 FQGTGA. CDR3 residues: CASSSGSEQYF. The DNA of the CDR3 is TGTGCCAGCAGCTCCGGGTCTGAGCAGTACTTC.

The chain employs TRBV27 and TRBJ2-2; D is perhaps TRBD2 (5 bases). This CDR3 is built from 13 residues. CDR1 is MNHEY, CDR2 SMNVEV, per germline (reference sequence). V was trimmed by 6 bases and J by 7 bases, leaving 12 bases between them. This chain's CDR3 is CASRRLGGGELFF. CDR3 nucleotides: TGTGCCAGCAGACGCCTCGGAGGCGGGGAGCTGTTTTTT.

The rearrangement uses TRBV4-3 and TRBJ2-2, with 8 bases identical to TRBD2. The CDR3 extends over 17 amino acids. The germline gives CDR1 LGHNA, CDR2 YSLEER. J lost 5 bases, V lost 4 bases, and 12 bases had no gene match. CDR3 sequence: CASSPQSASGFTGELFF. The DNA for the CDR3 is TGCGCCAGCAGCCCCCAGTCGGCTAGCGGGTTTACCGGGGAGCTGTTTTTT.

This clonotype was counted only a few times. The J gene is TRBJ2-3, the V gene TRBV5-1; D is uncertain. Per germline, CDR1 SGHRS and CDR2 YFSETQ. V was pared by 2 bases and J by 2 bases, with 9 bases between. CDR3 length: 14 amino acids. The CDR3: CASSFLGHTDTQYF. The CDR3 DNA is TGCGCCAGCAGCTTTCTAGGTCACACAGATACGCAGTATTTT.

The rearrangement uses TRBV30 and TRBJ2-5; 11 positions match TRBD2. Germline V gives CDR1 GTSNPN, CDR2 SVGIG (reference sequence). CDR3 size: 15 residues. Trimming cost V 3 bases and J 3 bases; bases outside gene matches: 6. This CDR3 is CAWSRGTSGEETQYF. CDR3 DNA: TGTGCCTGGAGCCGCGGGACTAGCGGAGAAGAGACCCAGTACTTC.

A single count supports this clonotype. The chain carries TRBV2 and TRBJ2-2, with TRBD2 as a possible D gene (5 bases). CDR1 is SNHLY, CDR2 FYNNEI, per germline. The germline V and J ends were trimmed by 5 bases and 5 bases, with 15 bases remaining between them. The CDR3 runs to 15 residues. The CDR3 DNA is TGTGCCAGCAGTAACAGCGGAGGTCCAACCGGGGAGCTGTTTTTT. Protein product: CASSNSGGPTGELFF.

This clonotype has more than one count but fewer than ten. The chain uses TRBV5-8 and TRBJ2-5; D ambiguous. The V end lost 3 bases, the J end lost 2 bases, and 14 bases lay between the germline ends. The CDR3 contains 15 residues. Germline V gene lookup returns CDR1 SGHTS and CDR2 YDEGEE. The CDR3 loop is CASSSSGWQQETQYF. The CDR3 DNA follows: TGTGCCAGCAGCTCGTCGGGTTGGCAGCAAGAGACCCAGTACTTC.

This clonotype is classed as medium-sized. DNA for the CDR3: TGCAGTGCCGCGGGCGGACTAGCGAGGGAGGGGCAGTTCTTC. It encodes CSAAGGLAREGQFF. The chain carries TRBV20-1 and TRBJ2-1; 9 bases match TRBD2. The junction had 15 bases not matched to a gene; V was cut back by 6 bases and J by 12 bases. This CDR3 has 14 amino acids. Looked up from germline, CDR1 is DFQATT and CDR2 is SNEGSKA (reference sequence).

This clonotype ranks as medium-sized. The gene calls are TRBV29-1 and TRBJ1-2, with D unclear. The CDR3 contains 12 residues. The germline gives CDR1 SQVTM, CDR2 ANQGSEA. Trimming left V 8 bases short and J 4 bases short, with 14 bases between. The CDR3 loop reads CSTRREGYGYTF. DNA for the CDR3: TGCAGCACCCGAAGGGAGGGCTATGGCTACACCTTC.

V usage is TRBV6-2 or TRBV6-3 and J usage is TRBJ2-7; D remains unclear. V was clipped by 5 bases and J by 4 bases, with 6 bases between them. CDR3 size: 11 residues. Germline V lookup: CDR1 MNHEY, CDR2 SVGEGT. As DNA, the CDR3 is TGTGCCAGCAGTAGGCTTTACGAGCAGTACTTC. Amino acids: CASSRLYEQYF.

The chain recombines TRBV5-1 with TRBJ2-5; D is perhaps TRBD1 or TRBD2 (5 bases each). From germline, CDR1 is SGHRS and CDR2 YFSETQ. The CDR3 extends over 15 amino acids. Trimming pared 4 bases from V and 1 base from J, leaving 14 bases between. The CDR3 DNA reads as TGCGCCAGCAGCAGTGGCTGGGGGACCCAAGAGACCCAGTACTTC. Its protein is CASSSGWGTQETQYF.

The chain carries TRBV2 and TRBJ2-2; weak D call: TRBD2 (5 bases). The CDR3 runs 15 residues. V was pared by 4 bases and J by 2 bases, with 11 bases between. In germline, CDR1 is SNHLY, CDR2 FYNNEI. CDR3 DNA sequence: TGTGCCAGCAGTGGAGGGTCGGGAAACACCGGGGAGCTGTTTTTT. Translation: CASSGGSGNTGELFF.

This clonotype occurred a few times. This rearrangement joins TRBV7-2 to TRBJ2-7; 10 bases fit TRBD2. V trimming: 3 bases; J trimming: 0 bases; junction bases outside the gene matches: 2. The germline V gene encodes CDR1 SGHTA and CDR2 FQGNSA. CDR3 size: 15 residues. The CDR3 DNA sequence: TGTGCCAGCAGCTTTACTAGCGGGACCTCCTACGAGCAGTACGTC. Translation: CASSFTSGTSYEQYV.

V gene TRBV28 combines with J gene TRBJ2-7; D possibly corresponds to TRBD2 (7 bases). The V and J ends lost 2 bases and 5 bases respectively, with 13 bases between them. Germline loops: CDR1 MDHEN, CDR2 SYDVKM. The CDR3 loop spans 14 amino acids. The CDR3 DNA reads TGTGCCAGCAGTTTACAGGGGAGGGGAAACGAGCAGTACGTC. Protein product: CASSLQGRGNEQYV.

This clonotype was detected a few times. The chain links TRBV29-1 to TRBJ2-2, with TRBD2 matching over 11 bases. Germline loops: CDR1 SQVTM, CDR2 ANQGSEA. The trim removed 4 bases at V and 4 bases at J, leaving 8 bases unmatched. The length of the CDR3 is 16 residues. The CDR3 DNA follows: TGCAGCGTTGGACTAGCGGGGCGCCGAGGCACCGGGGAGCTGTTTTTT. It codes for CSVGLAGRRGTGELFF.

This clonotype was found many times. The rearrangement joins TRBV29-1 to TRBJ2-7; 9 bases map to TRBD1. The ends lost 6 bases at V and 5 bases at J; junction bases unmatched: 5. This CDR3 has 12 residues. Germline V gives CDR1 SQVTM, CDR2 ANQGSEA. CDR3 nucleotide sequence: TGCAGCGTACAGGGGGCGGTCGACGAGCAGTACTTC. Protein product: CSVQGAVDEQYF.

V and J are TRBV29-1 and TRBJ1-1; D unresolved. V lost 4 bases to trimming and J lost 8 bases, with 11 bases between them. The CDR3 contains 11 residues. Germline V lookup: CDR1 SQVTM, CDR2 ANQGSEA. The CDR3 loop reads CSVAATVEAFF. The CDR3 DNA reads as TGCAGCGTTGCCGCGACCGTGGAAGCTTTCTTT.

The chain carries TRBV11-2 and TRBJ1-1; 7 bases agree with TRBD1. Germline V gene data show CDR1 as SGHAT and CDR2 as FQNNGV. The CDR3 runs 14 residues. V dropped 5 bases and J dropped 1; count of bases not matched to a gene: 4. The CDR3 protein is CASSPRDRNTEAFF. CDR3 in DNA: TGTGCCAGCAGCCCCCGGGACAGGAACACTGAAGCTTTCTTT.